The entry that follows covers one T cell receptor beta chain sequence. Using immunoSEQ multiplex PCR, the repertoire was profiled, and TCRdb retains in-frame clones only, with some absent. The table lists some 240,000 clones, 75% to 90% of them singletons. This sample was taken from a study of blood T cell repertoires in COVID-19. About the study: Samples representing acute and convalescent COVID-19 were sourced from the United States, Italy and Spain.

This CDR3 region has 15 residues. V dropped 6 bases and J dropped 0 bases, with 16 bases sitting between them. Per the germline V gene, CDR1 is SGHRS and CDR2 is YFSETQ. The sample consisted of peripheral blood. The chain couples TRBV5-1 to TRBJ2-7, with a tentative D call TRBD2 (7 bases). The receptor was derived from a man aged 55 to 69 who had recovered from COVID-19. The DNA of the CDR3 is TGCGCCAGCAAGAGGGAGGGGGGCCCCTCCTACGAGCAGTACTTC. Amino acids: CASKREGGPSYEQYF.